This T cell receptor beta chain was recorded in a study of T cell responses to AZD1222 COVID-19 vaccine. Study conclusions and caveats: Of the AZD1222 recipients, only 5 to 7 were seropositive at baseline.

This table comes from immunoSEQ multiplex PCR, and its TCRdb copy is limited to in-frame clones, with some not included. The profile covers more than 110,000 clones, with 85% to 95% appearing a single time and 3.6% taken by the ten largest. The germline V gene has CDR1 MNHNS and CDR2 SASEGT. The CDR3 has 10 residues. Pooled in the analysis were second doses at about 4 or about 12 weeks. Notes on this clone: No antigen is known for it. One end of the junction does not line up with germline, which may come from a read error.

Sequencing used peripheral blood, obtained 28 days after the second AZD1222 dose. The sequence came from an adult who received the AZD1222 COVID-19 vaccine. This chain joins TRBV6-1 and TRBJ2-1, with D uncertain. CDR3 sequence reads: CASSEEQMVF. The DNA for the CDR3 is TGTGCCAGCAGTGAAGAGCAAATGGTCTTC.